This note documents a single T cell receptor (beta chain) sequence. Only a few counts were recorded for this clonotype. Its antigen remains undetermined. No base qualities exist here, and no much larger clone lies one base off it. This sample stems from a study of T-cell memory formation after mild COVID-19 (dated by TCRdb to the early 2020s). About the investigation overall: Most TCR sequence clusters were specific to one of the two donors. In two donors, T-cell clones that expanded and contracted after mild COVID-19 were tracked by sequencing TCRalpha and TCRbeta repertoires over time. Two young, previously healthy adult volunteers, one female and one male, were included in the cohort. General study outcomes and caveats: SARS-CoV-2 specificity was not confirmed for the second-wave clones peaking on day 37. Contracting CD4+ clones were located mainly in the CM and EM memory subsets, whereas CD8+ clones were found to be enriched in EMRA. Clones contracting from day 15 to 85 had balanced CD4/CD8 phenotypes, while a second wave expanding from day 15 to 37 was biased towards CD4+. Some responding clones were detected in pre-infection memory, which suggested that pre-existing cross-reactive memory T cells had joined the SARS-CoV-2 response. Only a couple of mild cases were covered in the study, and larger cohorts including severe cases with pre-infection samples were considered necessary.

The CDR3 holds 15 amino acids from the cysteine to the phenylalanine. The retained sequence is limited to the CDR3, 45 bases, with the frame set at the first base. V sheds 1 base and J sheds 3 bases, leaving 10 bases between their ends. CDR1 LGHNA and CDR2 YSLEER were looked up in the germline V gene. Ficoll-Paque density gradient centrifugation was the method used to isolate PBMCs. For sequencing, an Illumina NovaSeq 6000 was employed. TCRalpha and TCRbeta cDNA libraries were constructed by 5'RACE with constant-segment primers, with sample barcodes and unique molecular identifiers being introduced. RNA was extracted from every sample with Trizol reagent. The libraries were amplified in two PCR steps, and the second step added a second sample barcode and Illumina TruSeq adapters. The libraries were sequenced on an Illumina NovaSeq using 2 x 150 bp paired-end reads. The published analysis was carried out like this. With migec v1.2.7, reads were demultiplexed and then collapsed into UMI-guided consensus sequences. Using mixcr v2.1.11, UMI consensuses were aligned to TRA and TRB V and J templates and then assembled into clonotypes. Expanded or contracted clonotypes were those called significant by both edgeR and NoisET, with noise models trained on biological replicates. For edgeR calls, the thresholds were a false discovery rate-adjusted p below 0.01 and a log2 fold-change of 1. PCA with hierarchical clustering of max-normalized trajectories of the 1000 most abundant clonotypes was used as exploratory dynamics analysis. The CD4 or CD8 phenotype of responding clones was assigned using the separately sequenced CD4+ and CD8+ repertoires. The public reads were quality trimmed at Q25 with fastp and then assembled into clones with MiXCR by TCRdb, keeping productive beta chains. CDR3 protein sequences are deduplicated, and each keeps its most common genes and DNA. Here the V and J calls rest on TCRdb's processing, not on the authors' analysis. Counted in this sample were 400,000 to 500,000 distinct CDR3 sequences; roughly 17% of them appeared once. The ten most abundant clones make up around a fifth of the sample.

The specimen sequenced was PBMCs or a T cell subset sorted from them (not recorded which). Recombination joined TRBV4-3 with TRBJ2-1; the D gene assignment is perhaps TRBD1 or TRBD2, with each matching 6 bases. This receptor was taken from a young man who had mild COVID-19 (a few samples of this study predate the infection). The sample titles of this study are shuffled in the database, so cell type and time point are left out; the donor was told from shared clones. The DNA sequence is as follows: TGCGCCAGCAGCCAAGGGGGGGCAGGCTACAATGAGCAGTTCTTC. Its protein product is CASSQGGAGYNEQFF.